These T cell receptor beta chains were read from a single sample in a study of identical twins. TCRdb reanalysed the 5' RACE reads using MiXCR and keeps one entry per CDR3 protein. The sample contains hundreds of thousands of distinct CDR3 sequences, 20% to 25% of which appear only once. A further study also used this sample, focusing on yellow fever vaccine responses in identical twins.

The sequencing sample was made of CD4+ T cells sorted from blood. The receptors stem from a woman under 30 in good health. The CDR3 runs from the conserved cysteine through the conserved F or W. D genes are given only for firm matches. Expanded clones are given a class, and other clones once, few, many or no size at all.

J gene	D gene	V gene	clone size	CDR3 DNA	CDR3 protein
TRBJ1-6	NA	TRBV5-1	few	TGCGCCAGCAGCTTGAAGGATTCACCCCTCCACTTT	CASSLKDSPLHF
TRBJ1-1	NA	TRBV5-6	NA	TGTGCCAGTACTACAGGGAACACTGAAGCTTTCTTT	CASTTGNTEAFF
TRBJ2-7	NA	TRBV5-1	NA	TGCGCCAGCAGCTTCCGGGGGCCCTACAGCGAGCAGTACTTC	CASSFRGPYSEQYF
TRBJ1-2	TRBD1	TRBV28	NA	TGTGCCAGCAGTACCGGGACAGACATTTATGGCTACACCTTC	CASSTGTDIYGYTF
TRBJ2-2	TRBD2	TRBV12-3/TRBV12-4	few	TGTGCCAGCAGCCGTAGCGGGAGGGCCCCCACCGGGGAGCTGTTTTTT	CASSRSGRAPTGELFF
TRBJ1-3	NA	TRBV4-1	NA	TGCGCCAGCAGCCAAGATCCAGGAAACACCATATATTTT	CASSQDPGNTIYF
TRBJ2-7	TRBD2	TRBV9	few	TGTGCCAGCAGCGTAGGTCTGAGCGGGGCCAGCTACGAGCAGTACTTC	CASSVGLSGASYEQYF
TRBJ2-1	TRBD1	TRBV12-3/TRBV12-4	many	TGTGCCAGCAGGGGGACAGGGAGCTCCTACAATGAGCAGTTCTTC	CASRGTGSSYNEQFF
TRBJ2-5	NA	TRBV9	few	TGTGCCAGCAGCGTAAGCCCCCGAAGGGATCAAGAGACCCAGTACTTC	CASSVSPRRDQETQYF
TRBJ2-3	NA	TRBV18	once	TGTGCCAGCTCACCACAGCCCACTAGCACAGATACGCAGTATTTT	CASSPQPTSTDTQYF
TRBJ2-5	TRBD2	TRBV5-1	NA	TGCGCCAGCAGAGGACTAGCGGGAGGGACGGCGGTCGGGGAGACCCAGTACTTC	CASRGLAGGTAVGETQYF
TRBJ1-5	TRBD1	TRBV11-2	many	TGTGCCAGCAGCTCCTTCGGTGGGCCAGGGGGTAGCAATCAGCCCCAGCATTTT	CASSSFGGPGGSNQPQHF
TRBJ2-2	NA	TRBV12-3/TRBV12-4	NA	TGTGCCAGCAGTCAAGTAACAGGGACCGGGGAGCTGTTTTTT	CASSQVTGTGELFF
TRBJ2-3	TRBD2	TRBV20-1	few	TGCAGTGCCCCCGGGGGGGTTAGCACAGATACGCAGTATTTT	CSAPGGVSTDTQYF
TRBJ2-2	NA	TRBV5-6	few	TGTGCCAGCAGCTTGGGCGGATTAAGCGGGGAGCTGTTTTTT	CASSLGGLSGELFF
TRBJ2-1	NA	TRBV20-1	NA	TGCAGTGCTAGAGGAAAGACTCCCAATGAGCAGTTCTTC	CSARGKTPNEQFF
TRBJ2-2	NA	TRBV7-7	many	TGTGCCAGCAGCTTTGCGACTACGAACACCGGGGAGCTGTTTTTT	CASSFATTNTGELFF
TRBJ2-1	TRBD1	TRBV12-3/TRBV12-4	NA	TGTGCCAGCAGCCGGACAGGGATGGTCTACAATGAGCAGTTCTTC	CASSRTGMVYNEQFF
TRBJ1-2	NA	TRBV6-5	NA	TGTGCCAGCAGTTCGGTTGTGGGGGGGTTTTATGGCTACACCTTC	CASSSVVGGFYGYTF
TRBJ1-1	TRBD1	TRBV4-1	NA	TGCGCCAGCAGCCAATTACCGGGACAGGGTATTTTCGAGAAAGCTTTCTTT	CASSQLPGQGIFEKAFF
TRBJ2-7	TRBD2	TRBV7-6	few	TGTGCCAGCAGACCAACGACTAGCGGGAACGAGCAGTACTTC	CASRPTTSGNEQYF
TRBJ2-7	NA	TRBV5-1	NA	TGCGCCAGCAGCTTGCCCCTCGGGGGCGAGCAGTACTTC	CASSLPLGGEQYF
TRBJ1-1	NA	TRBV4-1	NA	TGCGCCAGCAGCCACCCCAGGGGTTGGAAGGGGAGCACTGAAGCTTTCTTT	CASSHPRGWKGSTEAFF
TRBJ2-3	NA	TRBV2	few	TGTGCCAGCAGTGACGGGCGGACGACCGTTGATACGCAGTATTTT	CASSDGRTTVDTQYF